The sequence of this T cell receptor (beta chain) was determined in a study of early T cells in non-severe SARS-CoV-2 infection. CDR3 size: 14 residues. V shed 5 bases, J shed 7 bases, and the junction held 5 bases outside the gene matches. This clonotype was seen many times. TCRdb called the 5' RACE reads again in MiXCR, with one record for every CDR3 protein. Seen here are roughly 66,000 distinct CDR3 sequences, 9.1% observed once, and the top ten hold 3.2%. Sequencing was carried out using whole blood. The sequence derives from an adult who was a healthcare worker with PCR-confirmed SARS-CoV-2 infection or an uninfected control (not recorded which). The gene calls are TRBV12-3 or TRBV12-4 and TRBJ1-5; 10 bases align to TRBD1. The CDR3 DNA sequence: TGTGCCAGCAGTCTGGGACAGGGGCGGCAGCCCCAGCATTTT. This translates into CASSLGQGRQPQHF.